Listed here are 29 T cell receptor beta chains from one sample, sequenced in a study of CD8 T cells in ankylosing spondylitis. TCRdb re-analysed the 5' RACE reads in MiXCR, keeping a single row per CDR3 protein. The sample contains fewer than 400,000 distinct CDR3 sequences, about 14% of which appear only once. The material sequenced was blood, either unsorted or a sorted T cell fraction (not recorded which). The receptors were gathered from a male donor with ankylosing spondylitis or in good health (not recorded which).

In its sample, this clonotype was seen a few times. This chain uses TRBV11-2 with TRBJ2-7; 8 nucleotides agree with TRBD2. The germline V gene encodes CDR1 SGHAT and CDR2 FQNNGV. Trimming cost V 0 bases and J 6 bases; bases outside gene matches: 16. This CDR3 comprises 18 residues. In nucleotides, the CDR3 is TGTGCCAGCAGCTTAGATATCGGGAGGGGAGGCGGAAGATTCGAGCAGTACTTC. Residues: CASSLDIGRGGGRFEQYF.

This clonotype has more than one count but fewer than ten. This chain connects TRBV20-1 to TRBJ1-5, with 7 bases matching TRBD1. CDR3 length: 15 amino acids. Germline V lookup: CDR1 DFQATT, CDR2 SNEGSKA (reference sequence). V shed 3 bases and J 2 bases; nucleotides not matched to a gene: 7. The CDR3 sequence is CSASYGQVGNQPQHF. The CDR3 nucleotides read TGCAGTGCTAGTTATGGACAGGTGGGCAATCAGCCCCAGCATTTT.

The CDR3 nucleotides are TGTGCCAGCAGTTTATCGGGGGGGCTCCCTAGCAATCAGCCCCAGCATTTT. This translates into CASSLSGGLPSNQPQHF. The rearrangement links TRBV27 to TRBJ1-5; weak D call: TRBD1 (6 bases). V was cut by 0 bases and J by 0 bases, with 12 bases left in between. CDR3 length: 17 residues. The germline V gene has CDR1 MNHEY and CDR2 SMNVEV (reference sequence).

This clonotype was picked up many times. One junction end does not reproduce the germline sequence, and a read error may be involved. The chain uses TRBV5-1 and TRBJ2-2; D ambiguous. The CDR3 length is 15 residues. The germline V gene has CDR1 SGHRS and CDR2 YFSETQ. CDR3 sequence reads: CASSLGDRNTGELFF. Written as DNA, the CDR3 is TGTGCCAGCAGTTTGGGTGACCGAAACACCGGGGAGCTGTTTTTT.

This chain uses TRBV6-1 with TRBJ1-1, with a tentative D call TRBD1 (6 bases). V was pared by 8 bases and J by 1 base, with 11 bases between. CDR3 length equals 13 residues. CDR1 MNHNS and CDR2 SASEGT come from the germline V gene. Written as DNA, the CDR3 is TGTGCCAGCCGGGACAACTCGAACACTGAAGCTTTCTTT. Protein product: CASRDNSNTEAFF.

This clonotype showed up just a few times. The chain has TRBV5-1 and TRBJ2-3, with 14 bases fitting TRBD2. This CDR3 has 18 amino acids. Per the germline V gene, CDR1 is SGHRS and CDR2 is YFSETQ. J gave up 1 base and V 3 bases, and 7 bases lay outside the gene matches. The CDR3 DNA sequence: TGCGCCAGCAGCTCGGGACTAGCGGGAGTGTCTCGCACAGATACGCAGTATTTT. This gives the protein CASSSGLAGVSRTDTQYF.

In this sample, this clonotype turned up many times. The chain uses TRBV5-1 and TRBJ1-2; D gene unclear. Looked up from germline, CDR1 is SGHRS and CDR2 is YFSETQ. The germline V and J ends were trimmed by 0 bases and 4 bases, with 7 bases remaining between them. This CDR3 has 13 amino acids. This CDR3 reads CASSLDRGYGYTF. The CDR3 nucleotides are TGCGCCAGCAGCTTGGATCGGGGCTATGGCTACACCTTC.

This chain links TRBV12-3 or TRBV12-4 with TRBJ2-3; 9 nucleotides align to TRBD2. CDR3 length equals 19 residues. Germline trimming cut 4 bases from V and 2 bases from J; bases unmatched to any gene: 16. The CDR3 DNA sequence: TGTGCCAGCAGTTCCGGTTCCAGGAGTAGCGGGAGCTACACAGATACGCAGTATTTT. Amino acid sequence: CASSSGSRSSGSYTDTQYF.

Only a few counts were recorded for this clonotype. V is TRBV9 and J is TRBJ2-2; a weak D match, TRBD2 (5 bases). The CDR3 is 18 amino acids. The V end was cut by 6 bases, the J end by 0 bases, with 21 bases between. The germline V gene has CDR1 SGDLS and CDR2 YYNGEE. CDR3 loop: CASTGRGGEGTNTGELFF. DNA for the CDR3: TGTGCCAGCACAGGCAGAGGCGGTGAGGGTACGAACACCGGGGAGCTGTTTTTT.

This clonotype occurred many times. V is TRBV3-1 and J is TRBJ2-1, with TRBD2 matching 8 bases. CDR3 size: 13 residues. The J segment lost 10 bases and the V segment lost 4 bases, leaving 6 bases of the junction unmatched. The germline V gene has CDR1 LGHDT and CDR2 YNNKEL (reference sequence). Written as DNA, the CDR3 is TGTGCCAGCAGCCTTCTATCTAGCGGGGAGCAGTTCTTC. Amino acids: CASSLLSSGEQFF.

This clonotype was seen only a few times. The rearrangement links TRBV3-1 to TRBJ1-6; D is unclear. Germline CDR1 and CDR2: LGHDT and YNNKEL (reference sequence). The CDR3 runs 14 residues. The V end lost 1 base, the J end lost 7 bases, and 8 bases lay between the germline ends. The CDR3 protein is CASSQGGLNSPLHF. DNA for the CDR3: TGTGCCAGCAGCCAAGGCGGGCTCAATTCACCCCTCCACTTT.

This clonotype occurred a few times. The rearrangement joins TRBV2 to TRBJ1-1; unclear D gene. Trimming stripped 8 bases from V and 1 base from J, with 14 bases between. CDR1 SNHLY and CDR2 FYNNEI come from the germline V gene. The CDR3 contains 14 residues. The CDR3 DNA reads TGTGCCAGCCTAGCCCGGGGTTCGAACACTGAAGCTTTCTTT. It translates to CASLARGSNTEAFF.

This chain connects TRBV18 to TRBJ1-3; D is possibly TRBD1 (5 bases). V was cut by 2 bases and J by 3 bases, with 14 bases left in between. Germline CDR1 is KGHSH and CDR2 is LQKENI. CDR3 length: 16 residues. CDR3 protein: CASSPRKDNYGNTIYF. Here the CDR3 DNA reads TGTGCCAGCTCACCAAGGAAGGACAACTATGGAAACACCATATATTTT.

A few counts support this clonotype. V is TRBV5-1 and J is TRBJ2-7, with TRBD1 matching 7 bases. The CDR3 totals 14 residues. With 3 bases clipped from V and 3 bases from J, the junction kept 6 bases outside the gene matches. Germline V gene lookup returns CDR1 SGHRS and CDR2 YFSETQ. CDR3 DNA: TGCGCCAGCAGCTCAAGACAGGGCCTCTACGAGCAGTACTTC. This encodes CASSSRQGLYEQYF.

This clonotype was detected only a few times. J is TRBJ2-5 and V is TRBV12-3 or TRBV12-4; 7 bases match TRBD2. Germline trimming cut 5 bases from V and 4 bases from J; bases unmatched to any gene: 16. The CDR3 sequence is 17 residues long. CDR3 coding DNA: TGTGCCAGCAGTCTCTTCGGGACTACCTCTCAGGGAGAGACCCAGTACTTC. Translated, it gives CASSLFGTTSQGETQYF.

The J gene is TRBJ1-1, the V gene TRBV27; maybe TRBD1 (6 bases). The CDR3 is 17 amino acids. Germline assignment: CDR1 MNHEY and CDR2 SMNVEV (reference sequence). Trimming took 1 base from V and 1 from J, leaving 16 bases between them. CDR3 in amino acids: CASSLYRTVGPNTEAFF. The CDR3 region has the DNA TGTGCCAGCAGTTTATACCGGACAGTCGGGCCGAACACTGAAGCTTTCTTT.

In its sample, this clonotype was seen a few times. This sequence joins TRBV9 and TRBJ2-5; D remains ambiguous. The CDR3 is made up of 13 amino acids. Germline assignment: CDR1 SGDLS and CDR2 YYNGEE. Between the trimmed V and J ends, which lost 0 bases and 5 bases, there was a span of 8 bases. The CDR3: CASSVDVSETQYF. For the CDR3, the DNA is TGTGCCAGCAGCGTAGACGTCAGCGAGACCCAGTACTTC.

This clonotype was recorded a few times. The chain recombines TRBV3-1 with TRBJ1-1; 10 bases align to TRBD1. V gave up 7 bases and J gave up 4 bases; unmatched junction bases: 12. The germline V gene encodes CDR1 LGHDT and CDR2 YNNKEL (reference sequence). CDR3 length equals 16 residues. CDR3 residues: CASILGTGELGTEAFF. The CDR3 nucleotides read TGTGCCAGCATTCTGGGGACAGGGGAGTTGGGCACTGAAGCTTTCTTT.

This clonotype was detected ten times or more. V gene TRBV29-1 combines with J gene TRBJ2-7; D is ambiguous. This CDR3 contains 13 residues. Trimming shortened V by 1 base and J by 0 bases, and 7 bases separated the two germline ends. Germline V gene lookup returns CDR1 SQVTM and CDR2 ANQGSEA. CDR3 nucleotides: TGCAGCGTTGAAGTGCACAGCTCCTACGAGCAGTACTTC. This encodes CSVEVHSSYEQYF.

The chain employs TRBV11-2 and TRBJ2-7, with 13 bases lining up with TRBD2. V trimming: 1 base; J trimming: 5 bases; junction bases outside the gene matches: 20. The CDR3 runs to 21 residues. Germline assignment: CDR1 SGHAT and CDR2 FQNNGV. The CDR3 nucleotides are TGTGCCAGCAGCTTAGGGGACCGGACTAGCGGGAGTCTTGGACTTTTAGACGAGCAGTACTTC. Protein product: CASSLGDRTSGSLGLLDEQYF.

This clonotype was counted a few times. The chain is built from TRBV7-2 and TRBJ2-3; 11 nucleotides match TRBD2. Germline CDR1 SGHTA, CDR2 FQGNSA. The ends lost 2 bases at V and 8 bases at J; junction bases unmatched: 12. The CDR3 runs to 17 residues. CDR3 region: CASSLQLAGDGVGTQYF. Written as DNA, the CDR3 is TGTGCCAGCAGCTTACAACTAGCGGGAGATGGGGTTGGTACGCAGTATTTT.

The chain couples TRBV20-1 to TRBJ2-2; tentatively, D is TRBD2 (5 bases). Trimming shortened V by 0 bases and J by 6 bases, and 14 bases separated the two germline ends. The CDR3 is 15 amino acids. Germline V gives CDR1 DFQATT, CDR2 SNEGSKA (reference sequence). The CDR3 sequence: CSARDQREKAGELFF. CDR3 bases: TGCAGTGCTAGAGATCAGAGGGAGAAGGCCGGGGAGCTGTTTTTT.

This clonotype has a count of ten or more. J is TRBJ1-2 and V is TRBV5-1; D not resolved. The CDR3 loop spans 12 amino acids. The germline CDR1 and CDR2 sequences are SGHRS and YFSETQ. V shed 0 bases and J shed 1 base, with 1 base lying between them. CDR3 protein: CASSLDNYGYTF. The CDR3 region has the DNA TGCGCCAGCAGCTTGGATAACTATGGCTACACCTTC.

The chain couples TRBV4-1 to TRBJ2-1; D is undetermined. This CDR3 contains 17 residues. V was pared by 4 bases and J by 0 bases, with 16 bases between. Per the germline V gene, CDR1 is MGHRA and CDR2 is YSYEKL. CDR3 sequence reads: CASSPLAGRDSYNEQFF. Written as DNA, the CDR3 is TGCGCCAGCAGCCCTCTGGCCGGCAGAGACTCCTACAATGAGCAGTTCTTC.

This clonotype was observed many times. This sequence joins TRBV29-1 and TRBJ2-7; D is ambiguous. V was shortened by 5 bases and J by 0 bases, with 14 bases between the two germline ends. This CDR3 has 14 amino acids. CDR1 and CDR2 (germline): SQVTM, ANQGSEA. DNA for the CDR3: TGCAGCGTTCTTAGCCCCTGGCCCTCCTACGAGCAGTACTTC. It is translated as CSVLSPWPSYEQYF.

This clonotype was observed a single time. The chain couples TRBV7-9 to TRBJ2-1, with D perhaps matching TRBD2 (6 bases). The germline V gene encodes CDR1 SEHNR and CDR2 FQNEAQ (reference sequence). The CDR3 covers 15 residues. V lost 6 bases and J 7 bases, leaving 19 bases between the germline ends. CDR3 protein: CASSFSGARGNEQFF. In DNA form, the CDR3 reads TGTGCCAGCAGTTTCTCCGGGGCCCGGGGGAATGAGCAGTTCTTC.

There are a few counts of this clonotype. The rearrangement links TRBV5-1 to TRBJ2-3; D is perhaps TRBD2 (5 bases). Germline values: CDR1 SGHRS, CDR2 YFSETQ. The CDR3 runs 15 residues. V dropped 2 bases and J dropped 2 bases, with 12 bases sitting between them. The DNA for the CDR3 is TGCGCCAGCAGCTTACGAGCGGACCACACAGATACGCAGTATTTT. This codes for CASSLRADHTDTQYF. The complete variable domain, with remaining parts taken from reference TRBV5-1 and TRBJ2-3, reads KAGVTQTPRYLIKTRGQQVTLSCSPISGHRSVSWYQQTPGQGLQFLFEYFSETQRNKGNFPGRFSGRQFSNSRSEMNVSTLELGDSALYLCASSLRADHTDTQYFGPGTRLTVL.

The V and J genes are TRBV12-3 or TRBV12-4 and TRBJ2-3; possibly TRBD2 for D (5 bases). This CDR3 region has 15 residues. The ends were cut back, 5 bases at V and 5 bases at J, with 17 bases in the middle. The CDR3 protein is CASSPEALREDTQYF. CDR3 DNA: TGTGCCAGCAGTCCCGAGGCCCTTCGGGAAGATACGCAGTATTTT.

Only a few counts were recorded for this clonotype. The V call is TRBV12-3 or TRBV12-4, the J call TRBJ2-1; D might be TRBD1 or TRBD2, each matching 5 bases. The CDR3 totals 13 residues. Trimming shortened V by 6 bases and J by 6 bases, and 12 bases separated the two germline ends. CDR3 loop: CASRWVGGNEQFF. The DNA for the CDR3 is TGTGCCAGCAGGTGGGTTGGGGGCAATGAGCAGTTCTTC.